The text below deals with one T cell receptor (beta chain). The source of the sample is a study of T cell changes during pregnancy in multiple sclerosis. The assay was immunoSEQ multiplex PCR, and TCRdb's table has in-frame clones only and misses some. The sample lists over 80,000 clones, around 95% occurring once. Trimming removed 0 bases from V and 1 base from J, with 12 bases in between. The CDR3 length is 16 residues. CDR1 SGHRS and CDR2 YFSETQ come from the germline V gene. The TCR was taken from a female donor in good health, enrolled as a control in a pregnancy study. Specimen: peripheral blood, collected in the third trimester of pregnancy. The V call is TRBV5-1, the J call TRBJ2-3; the D is unclear. CDR3 region: CASSLAARPRTDTQYF. CDR3 coding DNA: TGCGCCAGCAGCTTGGCCGCCAGGCCCCGCACAGATACGCAGTATTTT.